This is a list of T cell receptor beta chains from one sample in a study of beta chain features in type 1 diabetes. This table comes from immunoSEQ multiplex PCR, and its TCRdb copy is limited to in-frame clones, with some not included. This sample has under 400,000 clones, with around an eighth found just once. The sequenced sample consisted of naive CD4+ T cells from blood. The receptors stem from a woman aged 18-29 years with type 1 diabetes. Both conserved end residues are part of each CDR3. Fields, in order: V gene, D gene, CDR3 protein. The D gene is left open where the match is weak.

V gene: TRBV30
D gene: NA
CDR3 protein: CAWSPSGGEQYF

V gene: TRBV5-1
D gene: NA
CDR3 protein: CASSILATSTDTQYF

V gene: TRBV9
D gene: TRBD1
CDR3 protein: CASSAQGITNEKLFF

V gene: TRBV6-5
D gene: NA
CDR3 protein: CASSYGRELFF

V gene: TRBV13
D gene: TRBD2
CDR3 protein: CASSSGTSVHYEQYF

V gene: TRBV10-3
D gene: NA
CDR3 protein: CAISVGQGETQYF

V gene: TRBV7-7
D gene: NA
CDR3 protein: CASSPTGVGRQETQYF

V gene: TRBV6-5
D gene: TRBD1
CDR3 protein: CASSKDRDQETQYF

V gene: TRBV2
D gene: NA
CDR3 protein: CASTPGGNTGELFF

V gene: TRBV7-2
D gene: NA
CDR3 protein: CASSTSSYNEQFF

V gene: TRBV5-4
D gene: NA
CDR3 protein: CASSFTAGYTEAFF

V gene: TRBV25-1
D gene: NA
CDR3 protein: CASIPQGSVYGYTF

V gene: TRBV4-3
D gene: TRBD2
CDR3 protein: CASLGERLAGGPGYEQYF

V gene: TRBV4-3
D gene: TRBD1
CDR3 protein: CASSQAGTDQETQYF

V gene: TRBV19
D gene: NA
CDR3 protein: CASSEWGGTSEQFF

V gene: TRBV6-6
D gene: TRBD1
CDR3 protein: CASKDRGQGYTF

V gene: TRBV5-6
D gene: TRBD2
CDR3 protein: CASSFGPSGRGTGELFF

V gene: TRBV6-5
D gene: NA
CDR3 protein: CASTWQPNYEQYF

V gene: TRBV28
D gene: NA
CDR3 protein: CASSLWGAEQFF

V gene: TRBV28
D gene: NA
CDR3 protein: CATQAGGNYGYTF

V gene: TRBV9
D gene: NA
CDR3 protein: CASSPSGSQPQHF

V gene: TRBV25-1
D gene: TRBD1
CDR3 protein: CASSEIGTGGKTEAFF

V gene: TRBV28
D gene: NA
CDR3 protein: CASRDKRGAFF

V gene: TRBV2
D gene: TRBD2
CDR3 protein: CASRGLAGKDQYF

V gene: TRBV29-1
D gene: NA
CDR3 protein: CSVDPGLGTDTQYF

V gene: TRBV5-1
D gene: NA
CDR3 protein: CASSPGEGEQFF

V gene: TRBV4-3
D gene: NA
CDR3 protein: CASSDQGTNEKLFF

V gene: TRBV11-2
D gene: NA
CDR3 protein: CASSPGRGNTDTQYF

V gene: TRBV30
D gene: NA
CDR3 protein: CAWSGQSGNTIYF

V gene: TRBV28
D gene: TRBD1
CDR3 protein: CASSRPGTGTSYGYTF

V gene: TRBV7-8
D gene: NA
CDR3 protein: CASSPRRFGTDTQYF

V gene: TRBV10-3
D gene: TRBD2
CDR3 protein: CAISGLAGGSNEQFF

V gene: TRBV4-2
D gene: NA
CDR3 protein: CASSQSNVYNEQFF

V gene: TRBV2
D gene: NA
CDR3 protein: CASRRDTTSTEAFF

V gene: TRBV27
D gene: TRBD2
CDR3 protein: CASSPRLAGRDTQYF

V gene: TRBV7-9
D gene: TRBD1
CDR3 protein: CASSKQGGRNEKLFF

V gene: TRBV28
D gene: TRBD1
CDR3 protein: CASIPPSPFGQGGYTF

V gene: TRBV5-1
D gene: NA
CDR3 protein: CASSPSLAANEQFF

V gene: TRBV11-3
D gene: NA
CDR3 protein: CASSIKGADTQYF

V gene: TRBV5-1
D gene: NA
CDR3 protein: CASSYGTAADTQYF

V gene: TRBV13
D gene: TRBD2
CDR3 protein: CASRLPGLAGNEQFF

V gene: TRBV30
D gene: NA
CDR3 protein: CAWGPTTSGEQFF

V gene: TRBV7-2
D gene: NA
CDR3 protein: CASRETGTEQFF

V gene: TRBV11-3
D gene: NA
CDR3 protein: CASSLVAEPFTDTQYF

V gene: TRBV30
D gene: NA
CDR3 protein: CAWQGSYEQYF

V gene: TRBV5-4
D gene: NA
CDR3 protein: CASSSASDRAKNIQYF

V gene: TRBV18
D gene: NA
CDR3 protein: CASSDDRYGYTF

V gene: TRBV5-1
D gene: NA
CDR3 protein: CASSEGTTYEQYF

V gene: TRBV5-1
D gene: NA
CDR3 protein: CASSPGDSPSTLHF

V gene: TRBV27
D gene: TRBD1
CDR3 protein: CASSLGGRDRAQETQYF

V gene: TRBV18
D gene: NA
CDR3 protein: CASSPSRQAYEQYF

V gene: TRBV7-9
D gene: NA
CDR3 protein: CASSLNPGREETQYF

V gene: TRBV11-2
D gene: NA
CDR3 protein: CASSLDLSRDYEQYF

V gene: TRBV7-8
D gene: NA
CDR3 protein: CASSLPKSGSSAEQFF

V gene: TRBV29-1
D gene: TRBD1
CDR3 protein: CSVDGGFFGTGGQETQYF

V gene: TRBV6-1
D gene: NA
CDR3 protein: CASSVRGAGAYEQYF

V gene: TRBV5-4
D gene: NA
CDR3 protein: CASSLISFAGRRETQYF